The rows below give T cell receptor beta chains drawn from one sample of a study of cytomegalovirus exposure and HLA in healthy donors. Repertoires were generated with immunoSEQ multiplex PCR, while TCRdb's copy carries only in-frame clones and drops some. The table has about 190,000 clones, 65% to 85% seen once; the top ten hold 3.5% to 4%. Sequencing was carried out using PBMCs. The receptor source for this set is a man aged 50-60 years in good health and CMV-seronegative. Both conserved end residues are part of each CDR3. A D gene is named only where the DNA matches it firmly. Clone size is given for some rows only: seen once, a few or many times, or a class if the clone is expanded.

cdr3_length j_call v_call clone_size d_call cdr3_aa cdr3_nt
12 TRBJ2-3 TRBV7-9 few TRBD2 CASSLDSGGQYF TGTGCCAGCAGCTTGGACAGCGGGGGGCAGTATTTT
14 TRBJ2-1 TRBV5-1 NA NA CASRKQGGNNEQFF TGCGCCAGCAGAAAACAGGGGGGGAACAATGAGCAGTTCTTC
16 TRBJ2-5 TRBV4-3 NA TRBD1 CASSQVEGGEGETQYF TGCGCCAGCAGCCAAGTAGAAGGGGGCGAGGGAGAGACCCAGTACTTC
14 TRBJ1-2 TRBV10-2 NA TRBD1 CASSDGQGARGYTF TGCGCCAGCAGTGATGGGCAGGGGGCGCGGGGCTACACCTTC
16 TRBJ1-3 TRBV19 NA TRBD1 CASRLRTGGFGNTIYF TGTGCCAGTAGGCTCCGGACAGGGGGCTTTGGAAACACCATATATTTT
13 TRBJ2-1 TRBV6-5 NA TRBD2 CASIGGGYNEQFF TGTGCCAGCATCGGGGGAGGGTACAATGAGCAGTTCTTC
12 TRBJ2-5 TRBV11-3 few NA CASSFDGGTQYF TGTGCCAGCAGCTTTGACGGCGGGACCCAGTACTTC
14 TRBJ2-1 TRBV19 NA NA CASSRGSPYNEQFF TGTGCCAGTAGTCGGGGGAGTCCCTACAATGAGCAGTTCTTC
17 TRBJ2-2 TRBV4-3 NA TRBD2 CASSQASSGENTGELFF TGCGCCAGCAGCCAGGCCTCTAGCGGGGAGAACACCGGGGAGCTGTTTTTT
11 TRBJ1-1 TRBV20-1 NA NA CSAQSQGGAFF TGCAGTGCCCAATCCCAGGGTGGGGCTTTCTTT
16 TRBJ2-5 TRBV7-9 NA TRBD1 CASSLPGQEGQETQYF TGTGCCAGCAGCTTGCCGGGACAGGAGGGTCAAGAGACCCAGTACTTC
19 TRBJ2-3 TRBV15 NA NA CATSRDFRSDSQPTDTQYF TGTGCCACCAGCAGAGATTTTCGGAGTGACTCACAACCAACAGATACGCAGTATTTT
14 TRBJ1-5 TRBV5-6 NA NA CASSFGTSNQPQHF TGTGCCAGCAGCTTTGGGACAAGCAATCAGCCCCAGCATTTT
12 TRBJ1-1 TRBV2 NA NA CASSPGNTEAFF TGTGCCAGCAGCCCAGGGAACACTGAAGCTTTCTTT
14 TRBJ2-2 TRBV18 NA NA CASSPRQGTGELFF TGTGCCAGCTCACCACGGCAGGGGACCGGGGAGCTGTTTTTT
13 TRBJ2-7 TRBV6-6 NA NA CASSAEAQYEQYF TGTGCCAGCAGCGCAGAGGCCCAGTACGAGCAGTACTTC
13 TRBJ1-6 TRBV10-2 NA NA CASSATGNSPLHF TGCGCCAGCAGTGCCACGGGTAATTCACCCCTCCACTTT
13 TRBJ1-5 TRBV10-3 NA NA CAADGGGYQPQHF TGTGCCGCCGACGGGGGGGGGTATCAGCCCCAGCATTTT
11 TRBJ2-7 TRBV20-1 NA NA CSAPQGGEQYF TGCAGTGCTCCTCAGGGGGGCGAGCAGTACTTC
10 TRBJ2-7 TRBV5-6 few NA CASSIYEQYF TGTGCCAGCAGCATATACGAGCAGTACTTC
17 TRBJ2-7 TRBV7-6 few TRBD1 CASSRSGGTGGRYEQYF TGTGCCAGCTCCCGCTCGGGAGGGACAGGGGGCCGTTACGAGCAGTACTTC
15 TRBJ1-6 TRBV6-1 NA NA CASSWTTSYNSPLHF TGTGCCAGCAGTTGGACAACGTCCTATAATTCACCCCTCCACTTT